This T cell receptor (beta chain) is from a study of cytomegalovirus exposure and HLA in healthy donors (dated by TCRdb to the late 2010s). A note on the overall study: According to an earlier analysis of a few hundred of the donors, 200 million or so T cells yielded some 110 million unique TCR beta sequences and about 300 Gb of sequence data. In an earlier analysis of a few hundred of the donors, high-throughput TCR beta sequencing was used to judge whether each TCR beta V gene segment behaved as functional or pseudogenic. To study patterns of TCR occurrence, a later analysis re-analyzed previously published TCR beta repertoires from 650 to 750 donors and added high-resolution HLA genotyping. Because of strong linkage in the cohort, roughly five DR-DQ haplotypes were treated as single units for association and clustering. Across some 400 genotyped donors of the cohort, an average of about 250,000 unique TCR beta nucleotide sequences per donor were sequenced, and around 19% of those sequences were non-productive. Genome-wide SNP genotypes for about 60% of the roughly 700 donors were used in a later genetic analysis, which treated that subset as a discovery cohort. Typing coverage varied by locus: roughly 620-640 donors for A, B, C, DRB1 and DQB1; 500 to 550 for DQA1; 606 for DPA1; more than 450 for DPB1. The study was designed to test whether signatures of past pathogen exposure could be identified by cataloging public T cell receptors. Donor age, sex, ethnicity and CMV serostatus were compiled together with the repertoire data. High-throughput TCR immunosequencing, statistical association of individual TCRs with disease status, and machine learning were combined to predict cytomegalovirus infection status. Of the 350 to 450 genotyped donors, approximately 82% fell in the genetic ancestry cluster associated with self-reported Caucasian donors. The study used immunosequencing to profile the T cell repertoires of 666 subjects and linked those repertoires to cytomegalovirus serostatus. The later analysis used no new phenotypic data to find candidate immune exposures, relying instead on TCR beta sequences and their occurrence across donors. Every repertoire in the discovery cohort had been generated on one and the same sequencing platform. Along with the approximately 700-subject first cohort, a separate validation cohort of over a hundred different subjects was used. An early release covering about 600 HLA-typed donors comprised roughly 300 gigabases of sequencing data and 85 million or so unique TCR sequences. Class I and class II HLA loci were covered by the typing at four-digit resolution.

The method behind the library was the immunoSEQ multiplex PCR assay. The multiplex PCR relied on a mix of 60 forward primers for TCR Vbeta segments and 13 reverse primers for TCR Jbeta segments. Amplification of the CDR3 region of rearranged TCR beta genes was performed with a multiplex PCR assay on genomic DNA. Amplified TCR beta libraries were sequenced as 87-base-pair reads on the Illumina HiSeq System. In the source study's methods: A later analysis tallied roughly 78 million unique TCR beta chains across the roughly 610 repertoires, and approximately 11 million of those chains were shared by two or more donors. Raw reads were error-corrected and collapsed into unique sequences by a nearest-neighbor algorithm in which closely related sequences were merged to remove PCR and sequencing errors. V, D and J gene segments were assigned by aligning CDR3 sequences to IMGT reference sequences. For a sequence to be retained, a match of at least six nucleotides to both a V gene segment and a J gene segment was required. Rearrangements were called productive when the CDR3 lacked stop codons and stayed in frame with V and J; all others were non-productive. Following IMGT convention, CDR3 was defined as the stretch from the second conserved V-encoded cysteine up to the conserved J-encoded phenylalanine. The earlier analysis of approximately 500 of the donors excluded sequences that lacked an unambiguous match to a single V gene segment. In an earlier analysis of a few hundred of the donors, V segments were called functional above 56.7% productive rearrangements and were called segregating when the between-donor standard deviation exceeded 5%. A statistical classification framework was developed to diagnose cytomegalovirus status using the catalog of TCR beta chain sequences. A later analysis assigned V and J genes by comparing TCR nucleotide sequences with IMGT/GENE-DB human TR gene sequences. A later analysis assigned CDR3 sequences and most-parsimonious VDJ recombination scenarios with the TCRdist pipeline. In a later analysis, every TCR beta chain was defined by the combination of its CDR3 amino acid sequence and its V-gene family, and reads without a unique V-gene family were dropped. To address suspected cross-contamination and a sequencing artifact, a later analysis removed around 600 highly shared, low-generation-probability nucleotide sequences. A later analysis calculated a clonal expansion index for each public chain from normalized within-repertoire ranks of inferred template counts. In a later analysis, generation probabilities were computed with a VDJ recombination model fitted to out-of-frame rearrangements, and the resulting probabilities were checked against IGoR. In a later analysis, TCR-TCR, TCR-HLA and TCR-CMV co-occurrence was scored with hypergeometric tests, and a repertoire-size bias correction was applied to TCR pairs. A later analysis estimated false discovery rates by permuting HLA or CMV assignments 20 times. A later analysis grouped co-occurring TCRs with DBSCAN, adding TCRdist sequence similarity when clustering within HLA-allele-positive subsets. Repertoires with fewer than 30,000 or more than 120,000 public chains were left out of co-occurrence clustering, as were a handful of repertoires with anomalous nucleotide sharing. The immuneACCESS repertoire file appears here via TCRdb, limited to in-frame rearrangements. These files lack a portion of the clones; in checked studies, under half of the deficit traces to unresolved V genes, and the cause of the others is not known. The DNA gave D and trimming, while V, J and clone size come from that table. Recorded for this sample are fewer than 200,000 clones; around 80% of them occurred a single time. Clones ranked in the top ten supply more than 0.95% of the sample.

The cohort consisted of 600 to 700 healthy bone marrow donors. All cohort members were sampled while nominally healthy, although unrecorded immune exposures were likely present. The donor tested CMV seropositive and was one of the 289 seropositive cohort members. A peripheral blood sample was collected from each donor, and TCR beta sequencing was performed on peripheral blood mononuclear cells. The Qiagen DNeasy Blood Extraction Kit was used to extract genomic DNA from the blood cell samples. V was cut back by 2 bases and J by 6 bases, leaving a gap of 18 bases between them. Per the germline V gene, SGHVS is the CDR1 and FQNEAQ is the CDR2. The CDR3 covers 16 residues, taking in both the cysteine and the phenylalanine. Just CDR3 DNA is preserved here, 48 bases in frame from base 1. What the study reported, not specific to this receptor: The authors suggested that the approach could potentially be extended to other disease states and immunological phenotypes. Some IMGT-functional V segments, including TRBV6-2 and TRBV6-3, could not be told apart with the 87-base-pair reads, so those segments were excluded. Because some donors lacked HLA typing at each locus, the association tests relied only on the typed subset. A later genetic analysis reported fewer N-insertions in productive TCRs among donors in an Asian-associated ancestry cluster than the roughly 690-donor mean. In both the original and validation cohorts, the classifier was reported to diagnose cytomegalovirus status with high specificity and sensitivity. According to a later analysis, parvovirus B19, influenza, CMV and Epstein-Barr virus appeared linked to several top co-occurrence clusters. According to a later analysis, most CMV-associated TCR beta chains appeared to be HLA-restricted, and the HLA associations seemed to be driven largely by CMV exposure. Because counts were too low, about 18 rarely observed V segments, including chromosome 9 orphons, were excluded from the earlier analysis of several hundred of the donors. A further reported finding was that TCR beta sequences accurately predicted the HLA-A and HLA-B alleles for most subjects in the first cohort. A cluster of highly shared sequence variants was judged likely to be a technical artifact of the sequencing pipeline. CMV serostatus was the only immune exposure information available for the cohort. The presence/absence analyses assumed that sequencing depth was roughly uniform across donors, and that assumption may not be true. Most TCR sequences were observed very rarely across donors, whereas some public TCRs were present in many individuals. According to a later analysis, TCR association rates differed among HLA loci, with DRB1 alleles showing the most associated TCRs and HLA-C alleles showing the fewest. In vitro tests confirmed that three of the cytomegalovirus-associated TCR beta chains recognize cytomegalovirus antigens. V-gene and J-gene trimming of TCR beta chains was associated with a missense DCLRE1C variant in a later genetic analysis, and the association was replicated in an independent cohort. In this cohort, only TCR beta chains were sequenced, and detectable features were limited by the absence of alpha or paired-chain data. Specific HLA alleles were associated with over 15,000 TCR beta sequences at a false discovery rate of 0.05 in a later analysis. The study listed 150 to 200 TCR beta chains as associated with cytomegalovirus. Broadly in line with IMGT annotations, most TCR beta V segments showed up in productive rearrangements about 90% or about 30% of the time in an earlier analysis of under 700 of the donors. In a later analysis, HLA-associated TCR beta chains were found to be more clonally expanded and to have lower generation probabilities than equally common non-associated chains. When HLA alleles, especially DR and DQ, strongly co-occurred, attributing TCR associations to individual alleles was difficult. Correlated functional status among segregating V segments might be attributable to linkage disequilibrium, but an unknown experimental factor could not be ruled out.

Turning to this clone: The antigen it recognizes is unknown. Base qualities are not recorded, but no much larger clone differs from it by a single base.

This TCR came from a girl aged 2-10 years in good health and CMV-seropositive. The sequence links TRBV7-8 to TRBJ2-3, with a weak D call of TRBD2 (6 bases match). Sample: PBMCs. DNA sequence: TGTGCCAGCAGCTTACCGCTGTGGGAGGCCTCGGATACGCAGTATTTT. Translated, this gives CASSLPLWEASDTQYF.